The entry below gives a single TCR beta chain sequence along with its context. The antigen remains undetermined. This sample stems from a study of vaccination and CD4 T cells after COVID-19. Looking at the study overall: Nine convalescent patients had mild and one had severe PCR-confirmed SARS-CoV-2 disease. Among convalescent patients, a few were sampled at day 14 and at days 161 to 241 post-vaccination.

General study findings and limits: Spike mono-reactivity was found in 304 of 307 vaccine-specific clones from convalescent patients.

As to time point: late sampling 161 to 241 days after vaccination in a few convalescent patients. Treatment given: roughly 10-day PBMC culture with coronavirus spike peptide pools or control peptides (ViraFEST assay). PBMC cultures, at two million cells per well, received 7.5 to 10 IU/ml IL-2 and about 9.2 ug/ml peptide pools. The CDR3 has 16 residues. The Oncomine TCR Beta short-read assay was applied to DNA of cultured CD4+ T cells. TCRdb ran MiXCR on the PCR reads and lists one entry per CDR3 protein. This sample has roughly 18,000 distinct CDR3 sequences, with about 51% found just once. Sequenced material: CD4+ T cells from blood, cultured in vitro, taken about 7 months after SARS-CoV-2 vaccination. The rearrangement links TRBV21-1 to TRBJ2-5; TRBD2 was called by the table and not checked on the DNA. TRBV21-1 is marked as a pseudogene. This clonotype was sampled from a human donor who had recovered from COVID-19. The CDR3 DNA follows: TGTGCCAGCAGCAAAGGGGATGGGACTCGATGGGAGACCCAGTACTTC. Translating gives CASSKGDGTRWETQYF.